This paragraph covers one T cell receptor beta chain sequence. The antigen remains unidentified. This record comes from a study of shared clonotypes between healthy human individuals. Study overall: The cohort had a couple of women and a few men, ages 18 to 49. General study points: Rarefaction curves obtained for sorted subsets showed sequencing incomplete despite large depth.

The data were produced by immunoSEQ multiplex PCR, yet TCRdb's version contains in-frame clones alone and is incomplete. The data hold over 750,000 clones, with around 96% observed a single time. Naive CD8 cells, CD45RO-negative and positively selected for CCR7, excluded terminally differentiated effector memory CD45RA+ cells. Only Caucasian adults living in Nashville, Tennessee served as donors. CDR1 KGHSH and CDR2 LQKENI come from the germline V gene. Deletions cut 0 bases from V and 5 bases from J, with 11 bases between. The CDR3 covers 15 residues. The receptor was isolated from a man aged 30 to 39 in good health. This chain links TRBV18 with TRBJ2-1; D call uncertain. Sequencing input: naive CD8+ T cells sorted from blood. In DNA, the CDR3 is TGTGCCAGCTCACCACCAGAGACATTCGACAATGAGCAGTTCTTC. It yields the protein CASSPPETFDNEQFF.